Included here is one T cell receptor beta chain sequence, with context. Its target is not known. The study ran its PCR with 60 Vbeta and 13 Jbeta primers. The method was immunoSEQ multiplex PCR; TCRdb's version includes in-frame clones alone and lacks a portion of them. The table shows 65,000 or so clones, with 62% occurring only once. These data belong to a study of cytomegalovirus exposure and HLA in healthy donors. General study points: The presence/absence work took it that sequencing depth was about the same across donors.

V was trimmed by 4 bases and J by 4 bases, leaving 11 bases between them. Germline V gene sequence: CDR1 SGHRS, CDR2 YFSETQ. CDR3 size: 13 residues. The V and J genes are TRBV5-1 and TRBJ1-2; D is perhaps TRBD1 (5 bases). The material sequenced was PBMCs. This clonotype originated in a man under 40 in good health and CMV-seronegative. CDR3 sequence: CASSTDSSYGYTF. The DNA for the CDR3 is TGCGCCAGCAGCACAGACAGTTCCTATGGCTACACCTTC.